Listed here are 18 T cell receptor beta chains from one sample, sequenced in a study of T cells in Graves' hyperthyroidism and ophthalmopathy. Regions amplified from RNA transcripts were the TCR beta CDR3 regions. Carried out on the TCR CDR3, a first-round RT-PCR used the HTBI primer set. TCRdb re-called the multiplex PCR reads through MiXCR, storing one row per CDR3 protein. Of approximately 630,000 distinct CDR3 sequences in the sample, 16% are singletons; the top ten hold 3% to 4%. The source material was blood. These TCRs come from a woman aged 30 to 39 with Graves' hyperthyroidism.

The table lists this clonotype with a few counts. The chain has TRBV29-1 and TRBJ2-5; no reliable D call. CDR3 length: 11 amino acids. The germline V gene encodes CDR1 SQVTM and CDR2 ANQGSEA. The V and J ends lost 3 bases and 2 bases respectively, with 4 bases between them. The chain's CDR3 is CSVDGQETQYF. The CDR3, as DNA: TGCAGCGTTGACGGGCAAGAGACCCAGTACTTC.

This clonotype was found many times. In DNA form, the CDR3 reads TGTGCCAGCACCAACCACTACGAGCAGTACTTC. Amino acid sequence: CASTNHYEQYF. This chain connects TRBV28 to TRBJ2-7; no clear D gene. CDR3 length: 11 amino acids. Between the trimmed V and J ends, which lost 7 bases and 3 bases, there was a span of 7 bases. Germline V gives CDR1 MDHEN, CDR2 SYDVKM.

The chain is built from TRBV29-1 and TRBJ2-1, with a weak D call TRBD1 (6 bases). Per the germline V gene, CDR1 is SQVTM and CDR2 is ANQGSEA. V dropped 4 bases and J dropped 12 bases, with 13 bases sitting between them. This CDR3 is 11 amino acids long. In nucleotides, the CDR3 is TGCAGCGTTGGCACAGGGTCCGCGCAGTTCTTC. Its translation: CSVGTGSAQFF.

This clonotype was recorded at least ten times. The chain combines TRBV6-1 with TRBJ1-5, with 7 bases identical to TRBD1. The CDR3 runs to 15 residues. Germline lookup yields CDR1 MNHNS and CDR2 SASEGT. V trimming: 5 bases; J trimming: 2 bases; junction bases outside the gene matches: 6. CDR3 sequence reads: CASSPIDRGNQPQHF. Written as DNA, the CDR3 is TGTGCCAGCAGTCCTATAGACAGGGGCAATCAGCCCCAGCATTTT.

As regards this clonotype: A read error is likely, as this CDR3 ends without the conserved phenylalanine or tryptophan. The chain couples TRBV7-9 to TRBJ1-2; D gene ambiguous. The CDR3 loop spans 15 amino acids. V was clipped by 4 bases and J by 0 bases, with 12 bases between them. CDR1 SEHNR and CDR2 FQNEAQ come from the germline V gene (reference sequence). The CDR3 protein is CASSSREPPNYGYTL. In DNA form, the CDR3 reads TGTGCCAGCAGCTCTAGGGAGCCGCCTAACTATGGCTACACCCTC.

The table lists this clonotype with many counts. V is TRBV20-1 and J is TRBJ2-2; TRBD2 might be the D (5 bases). V lost 3 bases and J lost 7, with 12 bases in between. The CDR3 totals 13 residues. Germline assignment: CDR1 DFQATT and CDR2 SNEGSKA (reference sequence). Here the CDR3 reads CSASGLANGELFF. The CDR3 nucleotides read TGCAGTGCTAGTGGGCTAGCTAACGGGGAGCTGTTTTTT.

This clonotype was counted many times. The gene calls are TRBV2 and TRBJ2-2, with TRBD1 matching 9 bases. The CDR3 loop spans 14 amino acids. V lost 6 bases, J lost 5 bases, and 4 bases stayed unmatched. From germline, CDR1 is SNHLY and CDR2 FYNNEI. CDR3 DNA: TGTGCCAGCAGCTCAGACAGGGGGACCGGGGAGCTGTTTTTT. Residues: CASSSDRGTGELFF. The full variable domain, in which reference TRBV2 and TRBJ2-2 provide the parts outside the CDR3, is EPEVTQTPSHQVTQMGQEVILRCVPISNHLYFYWYRQILGQKVEFLVSFYNNEISEKSEIFDDQFSVERPDGSNFTLKIRSTKLEDSAMYFCASSSDRGTGELFFGEGSRLTVL.

The chain couples TRBV27 to TRBJ2-7; 11 positions match TRBD2. This CDR3 contains 16 residues. Unmatched junction bases numbered 9, after V lost 6 bases and J lost 2 bases. Germline values: CDR1 MNHEY, CDR2 SMNVEV (reference sequence). DNA for the CDR3: TGTGCCAGCAGCTCTTATGGGACTAGCGGTACCTACGAGCAGTACTTC. Protein: CASSSYGTSGTYEQYF.

This clonotype was recorded many times. This rearrangement joins TRBV18 to TRBJ1-5; D call uncertain. The CDR3 sequence is 15 residues long. The germline gives CDR1 KGHSH, CDR2 LQKENI. V dropped 1 base and J dropped 0 bases, with 7 bases sitting between them. For the CDR3, the DNA is TGTGCCAGCTCACCACGAGACGGTAGCAATCAGCCCCAGCATTTT. This codes for CASSPRDGSNQPQHF. Looking up the rest from reference TRBV18 and TRBJ1-5 gives the full variable domain: NAGVMQNPRHLVRRRGQEARLRCSPMKGHSHVYWYRQLPEEGLKFMVYLQKENIIDESGMPKERFSAEFPKEGPSILRIQQVVRGDSAAYFCASSPRDGSNQPQHFGDGTRLSIL.

This clonotype appeared many times. The chain combines TRBV20-1 with TRBJ1-6; 7 bases match TRBD1. The CDR3 totals 15 residues. The V and J ends lost 6 bases and 8 bases, in that order; junction bases with no gene match: 13. Per the germline V gene, CDR1 is DFQATT and CDR2 is SNEGSKA (reference sequence). CDR3 nucleotides: TGCAGTGCGGCCGTAGGGGGCGCGGGACATTCACCCCTCCACTTT. As protein: CSAAVGGAGHSPLHF.

This rearrangement joins TRBV7-2 to TRBJ2-3; tentatively, D is TRBD1 (5 bases). V was cut by 3 bases and J by 3 bases, with 16 bases left in between. The CDR3 extends over 16 amino acids. In germline, CDR1 is SGHTA, CDR2 FQGNSA. This chain's CDR3 is CASSFSPPTVTDTQYF. The DNA for the CDR3 is TGTGCCAGCAGCTTTTCCCCCCCGACAGTTACAGATACGCAGTATTTT.

This rearrangement joins TRBV5-6 to TRBJ2-7; D may be TRBD1 (6 bases). Germline-derived CDR1 and CDR2 are SGHDT and YYEEEE. The CDR3 covers 14 residues. V was trimmed by 4 bases and J by 7 bases, leaving 18 bases between them. This CDR3 is CASSLTGAYNEQYF. The CDR3 bases are TGTGCCAGCAGCCTGACAGGTGCCTACAATGAGCAGTACTTC.

V usage is TRBV5-1 and J usage is TRBJ1-2, with 8 positions matching TRBD1. Germline V gene lookup returns CDR1 SGHRS and CDR2 YFSETQ. Trimming at V came to 6 bases and at J to 8 bases, leaving 15 bases not matched to a gene. This CDR3 comprises 15 residues. CDR3 protein: CASTPLQGAPGGYTF. Written as DNA, the CDR3 is TGCGCCAGCACCCCCCTCCAGGGGGCGCCTGGGGGCTACACCTTC.

This clonotype was seen many times. The chain recombines TRBV28 with TRBJ1-5; D is perhaps TRBD1 (6 bases). This CDR3 region has 16 residues. Germline CDR1 is MDHEN and CDR2 is SYDVKM. V gave up 2 bases and J gave up 4 bases, with 15 bases separating them. In nucleotides, the CDR3 is TGTGCCAGCAGTTTAAGCTGGGCGAGGGGGAATCAGCCCCAGCATTTT. Protein: CASSLSWARGNQPQHF.

The V gene is TRBV15, the J gene TRBJ1-5; weak D call: TRBD1 (5 bases). Germline V CDR1 and CDR2: LNHNV, YYDKDF (reference sequence). Trimming removed 0 bases from V and 0 bases from J, with 9 bases in between. The CDR3 runs 16 residues. The CDR3 DNA sequence: TGTGCCACCAGCAGAGATGTGGGGACTAGCAATCAGCCCCAGCATTTT. This translates into CATSRDVGTSNQPQHF.

The chain has TRBV12-3 or TRBV12-4 and TRBJ2-5; tentative D call: TRBD1 (5 bases). The CDR3 consists of 13 residues. V was cut by 6 bases and J by 9 bases, with 17 bases left in between. CDR3 protein: CASSRRRAEAQYF. DNA of the CDR3: TGTGCCAGCAGCCGCCGCAGGGCCGAGGCCCAGTACTTC.

The table lists this clonotype with a few counts. This chain joins TRBV19 and TRBJ2-1; TRBD2 agrees at 12 bases. CDR1 and CDR2 from the germline V gene are LNHDA and SQIVND (reference sequence). J gave up 7 bases and V 1 base, and 11 bases lay outside the gene matches. This CDR3 has 18 amino acids. The CDR3 loop is CASSIVALAGGPRNEQFF. The CDR3 coding sequence is TGTGCCAGTAGTATAGTCGCGCTAGCGGGAGGGCCAAGGAATGAGCAGTTCTTC.

This chain links TRBV19 with TRBJ1-2; TRBD1 matches at 8 bases. V lost 5 bases to trimming and J lost 2 bases; unmatched junction nucleotides: 7. The CDR3 is 15 amino acids. Germline CDR1 and CDR2: LNHDA and SQIVND (reference sequence). This chain's CDR3 is CASSRRTGTNYGYTF. DNA for the CDR3: TGTGCCAGTAGTCGAAGGACAGGGACCAACTATGGCTACACCTTC.